This TCR beta chain originates from a study of technical replicates of blood from a few donors. This clone has only one observation. The germline CDR1 and CDR2 sequences are SQVTM and ANQGSEA. Trimming pared 3 bases from V and 2 bases from J, leaving 16 bases between. The CDR3 runs to 15 residues. Measured with immunoSEQ multiplex PCR; TCRdb has only the in-frame clones, and not every one. The repertoire holds about 97,000 clones, with roughly 95% as singletons. This chain uses TRBV29-1 with TRBJ1-2; no reliable D call. The sequence was collected from a human donor in good health. The sample consisted of T cells isolated from PBMCs. CDR3: CSVDRNVPLNYGYTF. The CDR3 bases are TGCAGCGTTGATAGAAACGTACCTTTAAACTATGGCTACACCTTC.